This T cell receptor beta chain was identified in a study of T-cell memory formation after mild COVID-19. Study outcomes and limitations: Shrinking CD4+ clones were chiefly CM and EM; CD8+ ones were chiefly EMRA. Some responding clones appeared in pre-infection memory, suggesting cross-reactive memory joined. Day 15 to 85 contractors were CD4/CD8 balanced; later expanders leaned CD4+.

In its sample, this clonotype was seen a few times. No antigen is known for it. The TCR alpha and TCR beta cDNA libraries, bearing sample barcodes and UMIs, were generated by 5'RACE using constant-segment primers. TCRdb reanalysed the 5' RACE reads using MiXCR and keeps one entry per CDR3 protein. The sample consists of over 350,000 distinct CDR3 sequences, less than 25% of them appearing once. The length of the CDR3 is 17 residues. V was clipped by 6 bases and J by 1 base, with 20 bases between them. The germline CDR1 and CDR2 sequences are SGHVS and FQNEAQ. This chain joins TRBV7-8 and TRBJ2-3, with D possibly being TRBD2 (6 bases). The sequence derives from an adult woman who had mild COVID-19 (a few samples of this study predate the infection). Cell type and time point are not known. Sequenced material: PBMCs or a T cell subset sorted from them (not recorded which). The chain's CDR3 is CASSPTRRGLGTDTQYF. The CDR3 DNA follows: TGTGCCAGCAGTCCTACCAGGCGGGGATTGGGCACAGATACGCAGTATTTT.